This T cell receptor beta chain was profiled in a study of T cell responses to AZD1222 COVID-19 vaccine. This clone showed up just once. The repertoire was sequenced with immunoSEQ multiplex PCR; TCRdb's copy has only in-frame clones and lacks some. The data contain about 120,000 clones, just over 85% of them singletons. V lost 0 bases to trimming and J lost 3 bases, with 13 bases between them. The CDR3 has 16 residues. The germline V gene encodes CDR1 SGHNT and CDR2 YYREEE (reference sequence). This receptor was identified in an adult in good health. The sequencing used peripheral blood, collected on day 0 of AZD1222 vaccination. This chain links TRBV5-4 with TRBJ1-3; tentative D call: TRBD1 (5 bases). The CDR3 sequence is CASSLDPGVSGNTIYF. The CDR3, as DNA: TGTGCCAGCAGCTTGGATCCGGGGGTTAGTGGAAACACCATATATTTT. Using reference TRBV5-4 and TRBJ1-3 for the parts outside the CDR3, the full variable domain is ETGVTQSPTHLIKTRGQQVTLRCSSQSGHNTVSWYQQALGQGPQFIFQYYREEENGRGNFPPRFSGLQFPNYSSELNVNALELDDSALYLCASSLDPGVSGNTIYFGEGSWLTVV.